This TCR beta chain was sequenced during a study of early T cells in non-severe SARS-CoV-2 infection. This clonotype was counted at least ten times. Its specificity is unknown. TCRdb analysed the 5' RACE reads with MiXCR anew, one entry per CDR3 protein. The sample records approximately 20,000 distinct CDR3 sequences, 3.5% to 5.5% being singletons. General study points: Using VDJdb, the matching emphasized anti-spike CD8 responses while missing private and CD4 specificities.

Looked up from germline, CDR1 is SNHLY and CDR2 is FYNNEI. This CDR3 has 13 amino acids. V dropped 8 bases and J dropped 2; count of bases not matched to a gene: 5. The sample consisted of whole blood. The TCR sequence derives from an adult who was a healthcare worker with PCR-confirmed SARS-CoV-2 infection or an uninfected control (not recorded which). This rearrangement joins TRBV2 to TRBJ2-5, with 7 bases identical to TRBD1. The chain's CDR3 is CASQPGQQETQYF. In nucleotides, the CDR3 is TGTGCCAGCCAACCGGGACAGCAAGAGACCCAGTACTTC.